One and the same sample provided the 32 T cell receptor beta chains below, sequenced in a study of neurological immune-mediated disorders. TCRdb re-analysed the 5' RACE reads in MiXCR, keeping a single row per CDR3 protein. The table shows about 62,000 distinct CDR3 sequences, with around 5% occurring only once. Sequencing was carried out using PBMCs. Every receptor here comes from a woman between 50 and 59 years old with multiple sclerosis.

This clonotype was seen at least ten times. This rearrangement joins TRBV5-1 to TRBJ2-5; no clear D. This CDR3 comprises 13 residues. CDR1 SGHRS and CDR2 YFSETQ come from the germline V gene. Deletions cut 2 bases from V and 5 bases from J, with 10 bases between. DNA for the CDR3: TGCGCCAGCAGCTTTTGGACGGCGGAGACCCAGTACTTC. Amino acid sequence: CASSFWTAETQYF. Drawing the rest from reference TRBV5-1 and TRBJ2-5, the complete variable domain is KAGVTQTPRYLIKTRGQQVTLSCSPISGHRSVSWYQQTPGQGLQFLFEYFSETQRNKGNFPGRFSGRQFSNSRSEMNVSTLELGDSALYLCASSFWTAETQYFGPGTRLLVL.

This clonotype showed up many times. The chain employs TRBV6-5 and TRBJ2-2; 8 nucleotides align to TRBD2. Germline lookup yields CDR1 MNHEY and CDR2 SVGAGI. The CDR3 runs 15 residues. V lost 4 bases to trimming and J lost 4 bases; unmatched junction nucleotides: 5. CDR3 amino acids: CASSLVAGSTGELFF. The CDR3 DNA follows: TGTGCCAGCAGTTTGGTAGCGGGGTCCACCGGGGAGCTGTTTTTT.

The chain combines TRBV3-1 with TRBJ1-1; the match to TRBD1 covers 7 bases. The V gene's germline CDR1 is LGHDT and CDR2 YNNKEL (reference sequence). V lost 4 bases to trimming and J lost 1 base; unmatched junction nucleotides: 6. The CDR3 has 15 amino acids. This CDR3 reads CASSLSRQGNTEAFF. The CDR3 region has the DNA TGTGCCAGCAGCCTTTCGAGACAGGGGAACACTGAAGCTTTCTTT.

This clonotype appeared many times. The V gene is TRBV5-1, the J gene TRBJ2-2; TRBD2 agrees at 12 bases. This CDR3 is 16 amino acids long. Germline V gene data show CDR1 as SGHRS and CDR2 as YFSETQ. J was trimmed by 3 bases and V by 4 bases; bases with no gene match: 4. CDR3 sequence (DNA): TGCGCCAGCAGCGTGCGGACTAGCGGGGACACCGGGGAGCTGTTTTTT. Protein product: CASSVRTSGDTGELFF.

This clonotype was found a few times. The chain couples TRBV24-1 to TRBJ1-1; TRBD1 is a possible D gene (6 bases). Deletions cut 12 bases from V and 3 bases from J, with 19 bases between. CDR1 and CDR2 (germline): KGHDR, SFDVKD. The CDR3 runs to 14 residues. The CDR3 here is CAASTGPGDTEAFF. CDR3 in DNA: TGTGCCGCCTCGACAGGCCCCGGGGACACTGAAGCTTTCTTT.

This clonotype was seen repeatedly, ten times or more. The chain combines TRBV6-5 with TRBJ2-5; maybe TRBD2 (5 bases). V was cut by 4 bases and J by 1 base, with 7 bases left in between. This CDR3 has 13 residues. From germline, CDR1 is MNHEY and CDR2 SVGAGI. In nucleotides, the CDR3 is TGTGCCAGCAGTTGGACTTCCCAAGAGACCCAGTACTTC. This gives the protein CASSWTSQETQYF.

Many counts were recorded for this clonotype. The chain recombines TRBV7-9 with TRBJ2-7, with D unresolved. The CDR3 spans 13 residues. The ends were cut back, 7 bases at V and 0 bases at J, with 10 bases in the middle. Germline CDR1 reads SEHNR; CDR2 reads FQNEAQ (reference sequence). CDR3: CASNTGSSYEQYF. The CDR3 nucleotides read TGTGCCAGCAACACCGGTAGCTCCTACGAGCAGTACTTC.

This clonotype showed up many times. The chain links TRBV24-1 to TRBJ2-3; D gene ambiguous. The germline gives CDR1 KGHDR, CDR2 SFDVKD. The CDR3 sequence is 11 residues long. V was pared by 4 bases and J by 8 bases, with 6 bases between. The CDR3 region is CATSEGGTQYF. The CDR3 coding sequence is TGTGCCACCAGTGAGGGTGGTACGCAGTATTTT.

This clonotype was counted at least ten times. The gene calls are TRBV5-1 and TRBJ2-1, with 10 bases fitting TRBD2. V shed 0 bases and J 9 bases; nucleotides not matched to a gene: 6. The CDR3 covers 15 residues. Germline V CDR1 and CDR2: SGHRS, YFSETQ. DNA for the CDR3: TGCGCCAGCAGCTTGGACCTAGCGGGGGTAGGTGAGCAGTTCTTC. Protein: CASSLDLAGVGEQFF.

This clonotype came up many times. J is TRBJ2-5 and V is TRBV5-1, with D perhaps matching TRBD1 or TRBD2 (5 bases each). V dropped 0 bases and J dropped 1 base, with 10 bases sitting between them. The CDR3 is 15 residues long. Germline CDR1 and CDR2: SGHRS and YFSETQ. CDR3 loop: CASSLVPGPQETQYF. In nucleotides, the CDR3 is TGCGCCAGCAGCTTGGTTCCGGGGCCCCAAGAGACCCAGTACTTC.

The chain couples TRBV6-2 or TRBV6-3 to TRBJ2-2; TRBD2 might be the D (5 bases). The CDR3 runs 14 residues. Deletions cut 6 bases from V and 4 bases from J, with 12 bases between. Germline V gene sequence: CDR1 MNHEY, CDR2 SVGEGT. The CDR3 protein is CASRRALGTGELFF. The CDR3 DNA is TGTGCCAGCAGGAGGGCCCTGGGCACCGGGGAGCTGTTTTTT.

This clonotype was observed a few times. The CDR3 spells CASSLAAQPLYGYTF. The DNA for the CDR3 is TGCGCCAGCAGCTTGGCGGCACAGCCCCTCTATGGCTACACCTTC. The chain uses TRBV5-1 and TRBJ1-2; D not resolved. Germline CDR1 reads SGHRS; CDR2 reads YFSETQ. CDR3 size: 15 residues. V was pared by 0 bases and J by 4 bases, with 13 bases between.

This clonotype was counted ten times or more. The chain couples TRBV6-5 to TRBJ2-2, with D unclear. From germline, CDR1 is MNHEY and CDR2 SVGAGI. Deletions cut 0 bases from V and 3 bases from J, with 5 bases between. The length of the CDR3 is 14 residues. The chain's CDR3 is CASSYSMDTGELFF. The CDR3 DNA reads as TGTGCCAGCAGTTACTCGATGGACACCGGGGAGCTGTTTTTT.

This clonotype was seen many times. V usage is TRBV9 and J usage is TRBJ2-5, with D possibly matching TRBD1 (6 bases). V lost 2 bases and J 1 base, leaving 6 bases between the germline ends. Germline V CDR1 and CDR2: SGDLS, YYNGEE. This CDR3 is 13 amino acids long. The CDR3 DNA reads as TGTGCCAGCAGCGTGGGGGCCCAAGAGACCCAGTACTTC. It specifies CASSVGAQETQYF.

This clonotype was detected ten times or more. V is TRBV20-1 and J is TRBJ1-5, with 9 bases that match TRBD1. After removal of 5 bases from V and 0 bases from J, the junction contained 2 bases not matched to a gene. CDR3 length equals 14 residues. Per the germline V gene, CDR1 is DFQATT and CDR2 is SNEGSKA (reference sequence). The CDR3 loop is CSAWTGDSNQPQHF. As DNA, the CDR3 is TGCAGTGCTTGGACAGGGGATAGCAATCAGCCCCAGCATTTT.

There are many counts of this clonotype. V gene TRBV6-2 or TRBV6-3 combines with J gene TRBJ2-1; the match to TRBD2 covers 7 bases. Germline values: CDR1 MNHEY, CDR2 SVGEGT. The length of the CDR3 is 13 residues. In DNA form, the CDR3 reads TGTGCAACCCACGGGACTAACTACAATGAGCAGTTCTTC. This encodes CATHGTNYNEQFF.

To note about this clonotype: Mismatch with germline at one junction end may stem from a read error. The rearrangement links TRBV20-1 to TRBJ1-5; TRBD1 matches at 8 bases. Per the germline V gene, CDR1 is DFQATT and CDR2 is SNEGSKA (reference sequence). The CDR3 extends over 17 amino acids. CDR3 sequence reads: CSARDHGAGGYHQPQNF. The CDR3 region has the DNA TGCAGTGCTAGAGATCATGGGGCAGGGGGCTACCATCAGCCCCAGAATTTT.

The table lists this clonotype with many counts. The rearrangement links TRBV3-1 to TRBJ2-2; TRBD2 matches at 9 bases. V dropped 5 bases and J dropped 4; count of bases not matched to a gene: 5. The CDR3 is made up of 15 amino acids. Germline lookup yields CDR1 LGHDT and CDR2 YNNKEL (reference sequence). The CDR3 DNA is TGTGCCAGCAGCTTCGGACTAGCGAGCACCGGGGAGCTGTTTTTT. It codes for CASSFGLASTGELFF.

This clonotype has at least ten counts. The V and J genes are TRBV9 and TRBJ1-2, with TRBD1 matching 10 bases. CDR1 is SGDLS, CDR2 YYNGEE, per germline. The CDR3 contains 15 residues. After removal of 3 bases from V and 6 bases from J, the junction contained 8 bases not matched to a gene. CDR3 region: CASSARQGAGDGYTF. Written as DNA, the CDR3 is TGTGCCAGCAGCGCCAGACAGGGGGCGGGGGATGGCTACACCTTC.

This clonotype was counted ten times or more. The chain recombines TRBV12-3 or TRBV12-4 with TRBJ1-6, with D perhaps TRBD1 (6 bases). The V gene lost 6 bases and the J gene lost 7 bases, with 13 bases spanning the gap. CDR3 length equals 14 residues. The chain's CDR3 is CASRIDTGNSPLHF. DNA of the CDR3: TGTGCCAGCAGGATCGATACAGGGAATTCACCCCTCCACTTT.

With regard to this clonotype: This may be a read error, as it is one base from a much larger clone. V is TRBV12-3 or TRBV12-4 and J is TRBJ1-1; tentative D call: TRBD1 (5 bases). The V end was cut by 5 bases, the J end by 6 bases, with 16 bases between. The CDR3 has 14 amino acids. The CDR3 sequence: CASSPQTVKAEAFF. CDR3 DNA sequence: TGTGCCAGCAGTCCCCAGACAGTGAAGGCTGAAGCTTTCTTT.

This clonotype has ten or more counts. The J gene is TRBJ2-2, the V gene TRBV14; no clear D gene. Trimming took 0 bases from V and 4 from J, leaving 18 bases between them. This CDR3 contains 18 residues. The germline gives CDR1 SGHDN, CDR2 FVKESK. CDR3 DNA sequence: TGTGCCAGCAGCCAAGATGTTATCGGACGATCGGGCACCGGGGAGCTGTTTTTT. Translated, it gives CASSQDVIGRSGTGELFF.

This clonotype was counted ten times or more. This rearrangement joins TRBV7-2 to TRBJ2-1; a possible D gene is TRBD2 (6 bases). This CDR3 is 15 amino acids long. V shed 3 bases and J shed 0 bases, with 9 bases lying between them. Germline V gene lookup returns CDR1 SGHTA and CDR2 FQGNSA. The CDR3 region is CASSFSDYSYNEQFF. CDR3 DNA sequence: TGTGCCAGCAGCTTTTCGGACTACTCCTACAATGAGCAGTTCTTC.

This clonotype was seen ten or more times. CDR3 in DNA: TGCGCCAGCAGAGAGCTGACAGCAGATACGCAGTATTTT. Translation gives CASRELTADTQYF. V is TRBV5-1 and J is TRBJ2-3, with D perhaps matching TRBD1 (5 bases). The CDR3 loop spans 13 amino acids. Looked up from germline, CDR1 is SGHRS and CDR2 is YFSETQ. Trimming took off 5 bases at V and 4 bases at J, with 11 bases between the two ends.

In this sample, this clonotype turned up many times. The J gene is TRBJ2-3, the V gene TRBV10-3; 7 bases map to TRBD1. V trimming: 1 base; J trimming: 0 bases; junction bases outside the gene matches: 1. There are 15 residues in the CDR3. The germline V gene has CDR1 ENHRY and CDR2 SYGVKD. The CDR3 bases are TGTGCCATCAGTGAGTGGGGACAGAGCACAGATACGCAGTATTTT. Protein sequence: CAISEWGQSTDTQYF.

The rearrangement links TRBV25-1 to TRBJ1-4; D is undetermined. Germline CDR1 and CDR2: MGHDK and SYGVNS. Trimming shortened V by 6 bases and J by 4 bases, and 9 bases separated the two germline ends. The CDR3 is made up of 13 amino acids. This CDR3 is CASRGKYNEKLFF. For the CDR3, the DNA is TGTGCCAGCAGAGGAAAGTATAATGAAAAACTGTTTTTT.

This clonotype came up many times. This rearrangement joins TRBV7-2 to TRBJ1-4; tentative D call: TRBD1 (5 bases). The CDR3 spans 17 residues. Germline V lookup: CDR1 SGHTA, CDR2 FQGNSA. The V gene lost 1 base and the J gene lost 7 bases, with 19 bases spanning the gap. CDR3 sequence: CASSLGTAGPGIEKLFF. The CDR3 coding sequence is TGTGCCAGCAGCTTAGGAACAGCAGGGCCGGGCATTGAAAAACTGTTTTTT.

The sample holds many counts of this clonotype. The chain joins TRBV9 to TRBJ1-5; 7 bases fit TRBD1. This CDR3 has 14 amino acids. V trimming: 2 bases; J trimming: 5 bases; junction bases outside the gene matches: 4. Germline V lookup: CDR1 SGDLS, CDR2 YYNGEE. CDR3 amino acids: CASSVGQWDQPQHF. CDR3 in DNA: TGTGCCAGCAGCGTGGGACAGTGGGATCAGCCCCAGCATTTT. Full variable domain (rest looked up from reference TRBV9 and TRBJ1-5): DSGVTQTPKHLITATGQRVTLRCSPRSGDLSVYWYQQSLDQGLQFLIQYYNGEERAKGNILERFSAQQFPDLHSELNLSSLELGDSALYFCASSVGQWDQPQHFGDGTRLSIL.

This clonotype was seen ten or more times. The rearrangement joins TRBV14 to TRBJ2-7; unclear D gene. Trimming took off 0 bases at V and 4 bases at J, with 10 bases between the two ends. The CDR3 runs 14 residues. CDR1 is SGHDN and CDR2 is FVKESK in the germline V gene. The CDR3 loop reads CASSQDVVSYEQYF. The CDR3 DNA reads TGTGCCAGCAGCCAAGATGTGGTCTCTTACGAGCAGTACTTC.

This clonotype came up many times. The chain recombines TRBV4-3 with TRBJ2-5; D gene unclear. CDR3 length equals 16 residues. Germline V CDR1 and CDR2: LGHNA, YSLEER. V gave up 3 bases and J gave up 5 bases, with 19 bases separating them. The CDR3 nucleotides read TGCGCCAGCAGCCAGATATTGAAGTGGTCGTACGAGACCCAGTACTTC. Translated, it gives CASSQILKWSYETQYF.

This clonotype was found many times. The V call is TRBV5-1, the J call TRBJ1-1, with D unclear. This CDR3 has 14 residues. The V gene's germline CDR1 is SGHRS and CDR2 YFSETQ. Trimming took off 0 bases at V and 4 bases at J, with 10 bases between the two ends. CDR3 in amino acids: CASSLENEATEAFF. CDR3 bases: TGCGCCAGCAGCTTGGAGAACGAAGCCACTGAAGCTTTCTTT. The full variable domain, with the rest looked up from reference TRBV5-1 and TRBJ1-1, is KAGVTQTPRYLIKTRGQQVTLSCSPISGHRSVSWYQQTPGQGLQFLFEYFSETQRNKGNFPGRFSGRQFSNSRSEMNVSTLELGDSALYLCASSLENEATEAFFGQGTRLTVV.

This clonotype was counted ten times or more. The gene calls are TRBV20-1 and TRBJ1-2; no reliable D call. V was clipped by 3 bases and J by 6 bases, with 11 bases between them. This CDR3 is built from 12 residues. CDR1 is DFQATT and CDR2 is SNEGSKA in the germline V gene (reference sequence). CDR3 in amino acids: CSASRSVDGYTF. The CDR3 DNA reads TGCAGTGCTAGTAGGTCGGTGGATGGCTACACCTTC.